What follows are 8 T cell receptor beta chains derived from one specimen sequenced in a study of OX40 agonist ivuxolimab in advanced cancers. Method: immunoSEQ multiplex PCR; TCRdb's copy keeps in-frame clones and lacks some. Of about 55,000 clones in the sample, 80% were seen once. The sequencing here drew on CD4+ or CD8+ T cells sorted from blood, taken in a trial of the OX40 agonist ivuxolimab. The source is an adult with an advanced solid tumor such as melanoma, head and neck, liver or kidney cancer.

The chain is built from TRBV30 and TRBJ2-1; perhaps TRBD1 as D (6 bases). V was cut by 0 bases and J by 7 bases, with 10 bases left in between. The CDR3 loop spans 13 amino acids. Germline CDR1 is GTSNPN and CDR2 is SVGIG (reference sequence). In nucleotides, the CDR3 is TGTGCCTGGAGTGTTAACAGGGAGAATGAGCAGTTCTTC. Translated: CAWSVNRENEQFF.

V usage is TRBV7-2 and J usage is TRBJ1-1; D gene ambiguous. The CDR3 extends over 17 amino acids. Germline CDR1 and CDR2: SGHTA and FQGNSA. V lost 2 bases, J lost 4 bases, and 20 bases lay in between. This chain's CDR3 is CASSLRFGPRALTEAFF. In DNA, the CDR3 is TGTGCCAGCAGCTTAAGGTTTGGCCCCCGGGCCCTCACTGAAGCTTTCTTT.

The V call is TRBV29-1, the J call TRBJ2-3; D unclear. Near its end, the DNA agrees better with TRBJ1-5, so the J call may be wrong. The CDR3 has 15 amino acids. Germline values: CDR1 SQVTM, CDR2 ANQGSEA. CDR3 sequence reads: CSGIPTTGALDTQHF. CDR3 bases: TGCAGCGGCATCCCGACTACCGGAGCGCTAGATACGCAGCATTTT.

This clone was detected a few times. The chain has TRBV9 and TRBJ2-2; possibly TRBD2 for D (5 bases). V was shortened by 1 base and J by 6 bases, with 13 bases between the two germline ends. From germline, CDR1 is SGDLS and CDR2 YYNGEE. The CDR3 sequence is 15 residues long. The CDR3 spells CASSVSSGVAGELFF. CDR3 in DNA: TGTGCCAGCAGCGTAAGTTCCGGGGTGGCCGGGGAGCTGTTTTTT. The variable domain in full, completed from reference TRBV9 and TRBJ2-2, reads DSGVTQTPKHLITATGQRVTLRCSPRSGDLSVYWYQQSLDQGLQFLIQYYNGEERAKGNILERFSAQQFPDLHSELNLSSLELGDSALYFCASSVSSGVAGELFFGEGSRLTVL.

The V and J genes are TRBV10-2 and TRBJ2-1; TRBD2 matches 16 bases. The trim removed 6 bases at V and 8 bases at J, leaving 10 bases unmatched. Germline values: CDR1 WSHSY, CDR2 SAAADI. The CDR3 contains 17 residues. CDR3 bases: TGCGCCAGCAGAGCCGGGACTAGCGGGAGGGCCGGGGATGAGCAGTTCTTC. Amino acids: CASRAGTSGRAGDEQFF.

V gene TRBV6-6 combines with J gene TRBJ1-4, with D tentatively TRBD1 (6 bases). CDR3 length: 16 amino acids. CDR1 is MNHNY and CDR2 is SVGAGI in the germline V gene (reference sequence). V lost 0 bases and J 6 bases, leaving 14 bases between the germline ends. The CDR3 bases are TGTGCCAGCAGTTACTCGTCCCTAGGGGGGGATGAAAAACTGTTTTTT. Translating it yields CASSYSSLGGDEKLFF.

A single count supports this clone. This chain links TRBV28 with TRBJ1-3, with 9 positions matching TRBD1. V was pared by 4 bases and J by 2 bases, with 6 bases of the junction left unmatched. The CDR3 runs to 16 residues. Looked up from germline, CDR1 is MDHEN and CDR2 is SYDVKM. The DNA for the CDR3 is TGTGCCAGCAGTTATTACAGGGGGCCGACTGGAAACACCATATATTTT. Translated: CASSYYRGPTGNTIYF.

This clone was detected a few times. This CDR3 reads CASSLGGQGNSPLHF. DNA for the CDR3: TGTGCCAGCAGCTTAGGGGGACAGGGGAATTCACCCCTCCACTTT. The chain is built from TRBV11-2 and TRBJ1-6, with 10 positions matching TRBD1. Germline V gene lookup returns CDR1 SGHAT and CDR2 FQNNGV. The V and J ends lost 1 base and 7 bases, in that order; junction bases with no gene match: 1. The CDR3 has 15 amino acids.